This TCR beta chain comes out of a study of molecular identifiers for immune sequencing clone quantification (dated by TCRdb to the late 2010s). Describing the broader study: For a replicate experiment, the RNA from either 20,000 or 100,000 naive CD8 T cells was divided into five aliquots, and four of those aliquots went on to sequencing. This methods study benchmarked molecular-identifier clustering-based TCR repertoire sequencing (MIDCIRS) and TCR RNA copy counting, using CD8 T cells to do so.

The paper as a whole reports these results and caveats: Spiked-in Jurkat TCR RNA (about ten copies' worth), which is not part of the donor repertoire, was contained in the naive libraries. When barcode sub-clustering was not used, chimeric consensus sequences inflated TCR diversity, with chimeras reaching as high as 47%. Modeling indicated around 2.7 TCR RNA copies recovered per cell, compared with about 9.4 by digital PCR, which implies a capture efficiency of 25% to 35%. In CMV-specific effector cells, clones with more than 20 RNA copies contained over 98% of molecules, whereas in naive cells such clones contained under 1% of molecules. Spiked-in Jurkat TCR RNA equivalent to a single cell was reported to be detectable even among approximately 1 million naive CD8 T cells. Highly expanded clone sizes could be underestimated if identical TCR molecules share a barcode.

This clonotype was counted only a few times. This receptor's antigen is unknown. No much larger clone is present one base from it, and per-base qualities are unavailable. Library preparation was by PCR. Sequencing was carried out with a NextSeq 500. Bulk TCR libraries were made following a previously described method, with the TCR primers given in Table S5. Total RNA was purified with the Qiagen AllPrep DNA/RNA kit. Reads from multiple sequencing runs of the same library were pooled before analysis. As for the authors' bioinformatics: Reads were retained only if the reads had an exact TCR constant sequence, and the retained reads were trimmed to 150 nt and grouped according to their 12-nt molecular barcodes. Within each barcode group, reads were sub-clustered at a 15% Levenshtein threshold, and quality-weighted consensus sequences were built per RNA molecule. Non-functional sequences were removed, as were lower-count sequences one edit away from another. Barcode sub-clusters with fewer than 20% of the maximum read count were removed, based on fitting two negative binomial distributions. TCRdb reanalyzed the raw reads on its own, using fastp at Q25 for trimming and MiXCR for clone calling, and kept in-frame beta chains. A single entry per CDR3 protein holds the most common genes and DNA from its merged rows. In this record, the V and J calls reflect TCRdb's handling and not the investigators' own analysis. The sample profile shows around 480,000 distinct CDR3 sequences; around 23% of them were found once. Around 0.78% of the sample goes to the ten largest clones.

Libraries of naive CD8 T cells were built from anywhere between roughly 18,000 and 1,000,000 sorted cells, with 10%, 30% or 50% of the purified RNA used. On a BD FACSAria II, naive CD8 T cells were FACS-sorted as CD8+CD4-CCR7+CD45RA+ and collected into RLT Plus buffer. To test detection sensitivity, Jurkat RNA equal to approximately ten TCR copies was added to samples of roughly 18,000-1,100,000 naive CD8 T cells. Enrichment of CD8 T cells was performed with RosetteSep CD8+ T Cell Enrichment Cocktail and Ficoll-Paque, after which ACK red cell lysis was carried out. The CDR3 sequence holds 14 residues, the cysteine and phenylalanine included. The only DNA kept is the CDR3, 42 bases in frame from the first base. V sheds 8 bases and J sheds 5 bases, leaving 19 bases between their ends. Via the germline V gene, CDR1 is MDHEN and CDR2 SYDVKM.

The rearrangement joined TRBV28 to TRBJ2-7, with a weak D call of TRBD2 (5 bases match). Source material: naive CD8+ T cells from blood, with Jurkat cell RNA spiked in. The cell subset or site label of this sample denotes: FACS-sorted CD8+CD4-CCR7+CD45RA+ naive T cells. The sequence was obtained from a human donor in good health. Some libraries in this study had Jurkat cell RNA spiked in. At the DNA level, the sequence is TGTGCCAGCCACCCCTGGGCTAGCTTCAACGAGCAGTACTTC. It translates as CASHPWASFNEQYF.